The 5 T cell receptor beta chains reported below all come from one sample, sequenced in a study of shared clonotypes between healthy human individuals. The naive CD8 fraction comprised CD45RO-negative cells positively selected for CCR7 and excluded terminally differentiated effector memory CD45RA+ cells. Assay: immunoSEQ multiplex PCR; the TCRdb copy retains only in-frame clones and omits some. The sample records 500,000 to 700,000 clones, approximately 95% being singletons. Sequences were obtained from naive CD8+ T cells sorted from blood. The receptors were gathered from a woman between 25 and 40 years old in good health.

In DNA, the CDR3 is TGCAGCGCGACCGGGACGGAGGACTACGAGCAGTACTTC. Amino acid sequence: CSATGTEDYEQYF. The chain couples TRBV29-1 to TRBJ2-7; D possibly uses TRBD1 or TRBD2 (5 bases each). The CDR3 has 13 amino acids. The V gene's germline CDR1 is SQVTM and CDR2 ANQGSEA. Trimming cost V 7 bases and J 3 bases, with 16 bases left between them.

V is TRBV5-6 and J is TRBJ2-1; 8 bases align to TRBD1. The V gene's germline CDR1 is SGHDT and CDR2 YYEEEE. J was trimmed by 4 bases and V by 5 bases; bases with no gene match: 2. This CDR3 region has 13 residues. The CDR3 spells CASRRTGYNEQFF. Written as DNA, the CDR3 is TGTGCCAGCAGAAGGACAGGGTACAATGAGCAGTTCTTC.

About this clone: The sample holds other DNA sequences that translate to the same CDR3. V and J are TRBV27 and TRBJ2-7; tentatively, D is TRBD1 or TRBD2 (5 bases each). This CDR3 is 14 amino acids long. Trimming cost V 2 bases and J 1 base, with 9 bases left between them. CDR1 and CDR2 (germline): MNHEY, SMNVEV (reference sequence). CDR3 in DNA: TGTGCCAGCAGTTTAGGGGACGGTTCCTACGAGCAGTACTTC. Its protein product is CASSLGDGSYEQYF.

This clone appeared a single time. The chain joins TRBV28 to TRBJ1-2, with 7 bases aligning to TRBD1. V shed 7 bases, J shed 7 bases, and the junction held 15 bases outside the gene matches. CDR3 length: 15 amino acids. Germline CDR1 reads MDHEN; CDR2 reads SYDVKM. The CDR3 DNA reads TGTGCCAGCACCTACCAAGGGGGCGTATTAAGTGGCTACACCTTC. Its translation: CASTYQGGVLSGYTF.

The chain employs TRBV6-4 and TRBJ1-5; 8 bases agree with TRBD1. V shed 6 bases, J shed 4 bases, and the junction held 2 bases outside the gene matches. Germline CDR1 reads MRHNA; CDR2 reads SNTAGT. The CDR3 length is 13 residues. The DNA of the CDR3 is TGTGCCAGCAGGGGACAGGAAAATCAGCCCCAGCATTTT. This codes for CASRGQENQPQHF.